This TCR beta chain is drawn from a study of shared clonotypes between healthy human individuals. Generated by immunoSEQ multiplex PCR, the TCRdb table keeps only in-frame clones and is missing some. Among over 2 million clones listed, around 95% were seen once. The split of CD4+ cells yielded CD45RA+ naive and CD45RA-negative memory subsets. J gave up 7 bases and V 0 bases, and 6 bases lay outside the gene matches. The germline CDR1 and CDR2 sequences are ENHRY and SYGVKD. The CDR3 contains 15 residues. The receptor comes from a man aged 18 to 30 in good health. Sequencing used naive CD4+ T cells sorted from blood. Documented subset: CD45RA+ positively selected. The J gene is TRBJ2-1, the V gene TRBV10-3, with 7 positions matching TRBD2. CDR3 in amino acids: CAISESGGSSNEQFF. The CDR3 nucleotides are TGTGCCATCAGTGAGTCCGGCGGGAGCTCGAATGAGCAGTTCTTC.